Listed below are T cell receptor beta chains from one sample, sequenced in a study of blood T cells in healthy people across ages. TCRdb reanalysed the 5' RACE reads using MiXCR and keeps one entry per CDR3 protein. Of some 640,000 distinct CDR3 sequences in the sample, less than 35% are singletons; the top ten hold approximately 15%. The sample was blood. The receptors originated from an elderly woman in good health. The CDR3 runs from the conserved cysteine through the conserved F or W. The D gene is left open where the match is weak. Some rows mark clone size as missing; the rest say once, few, many or name a class of expanded clone.

J: TRBJ1-5
D: TRBD1
size: many
V: TRBV15
CDR3: CATSADRVNQPQHF
DNA: TGTGCCACCAGCGCGGACAGGGTGAATCAGCCCCAGCATTTT

J: TRBJ1-6
D: -
size: -
V: TRBV2
CDR3: CASSETNSPLHF
DNA: TGTGCCAGCAGTGAAACCAATTCACCCCTCCACTTT

J: TRBJ1-1
D: -
size: few
V: TRBV4-3
CDR3: CASSQDAGMNTEAFF
DNA: TGCGCCAGCAGCCAAGACGCGGGGATGAACACTGAAGCTTTCTTT

J: TRBJ2-1
D: -
size: -
V: TRBV7-2
CDR3: CAGSLEVAMTQFF
DNA: TGTGCCGGCAGCTTAGAGGTAGCTATGACGCAGTTCTTC

J: TRBJ1-2
D: TRBD1
size: -
V: TRBV5-1
CDR3: CASSLGSGGLDYGYTF
DNA: TGCGCCAGCAGCTTGGGGTCAGGGGGCTTGGACTATGGCTACACCTTC

J: TRBJ2-1
D: -
size: many
V: TRBV7-2
CDR3: CASSLTSYGVEQFF
DNA: TGTGCCAGCAGCTTAACTAGCTACGGAGTTGAGCAGTTCTTC

J: TRBJ2-7
D: TRBD2
size: many
V: TRBV12-3/TRBV12-4
CDR3: CASRIGWEGSYEQYF
DNA: TGTGCCAGCAGGATCGGATGGGAGGGGTCCTACGAGCAGTACTTC

J: TRBJ2-1
D: TRBD2
size: -
V: TRBV20-1
CDR3: CSARKATSGGLSSYNEQFF
DNA: TGCAGTGCTAGAAAGGCGACTAGCGGGGGGTTGAGCTCCTACAATGAGCAGTTCTTC

J: TRBJ2-3
D: -
size: many
V: TRBV5-6
CDR3: CASSLASGIMVTDTQYF
DNA: TGTGCCAGCAGCTTGGCCTCAGGTATCATGGTCACAGATACGCAGTATTTT

J: TRBJ2-3
D: -
size: many
V: TRBV20-1
CDR3: CSARVAGPPDTQYF
DNA: TGCAGTGCTAGAGTGGCGGGGCCCCCAGATACGCAGTATTTT

J: TRBJ2-1
D: TRBD1
size: many
V: TRBV20-1
CDR3: CSASGQGDYNEQFF
DNA: TGCAGTGCCTCCGGACAGGGGGACTACAATGAGCAGTTCTTC

J: TRBJ1-1
D: -
size: few
V: TRBV28
CDR3: CASRATGEYTEAFF
DNA: TGTGCCAGCAGGGCGACAGGAGAATACACTGAAGCTTTCTTT

J: TRBJ1-2
D: -
size: -
V: TRBV28
CDR3: CASCVGQVYGYTF
DNA: TGTGCCAGCTGCGTGGGGCAGGTCTATGGCTACACCTTC

J: TRBJ2-7
D: TRBD2
size: -
V: TRBV27
CDR3: CASSLRGLAGHEQYF
DNA: TGTGCCAGCAGTTTACGGGGACTAGCGGGCCACGAGCAGTACTTC

J: TRBJ2-5
D: -
size: many
V: TRBV7-9
CDR3: CASSAAGYQETQYF
DNA: TGTGCCAGCAGCGCTGCAGGGTACCAAGAGACCCAGTACTTC

J: TRBJ1-5
D: -
size: many
V: TRBV6-6
CDR3: CASSYTAGDQPQHF
DNA: TGTGCCAGCAGTTATACGGCAGGGGACCAGCCCCAGCATTTT

J: TRBJ2-1
D: -
size: -
V: TRBV4-2
CDR3: CASSQEVGGPYNEQFF
DNA: TGTGCCAGCAGCCAAGAGGTCGGGGGACCCTACAATGAGCAGTTCTTC

J: TRBJ2-1
D: -
size: -
V: TRBV27
CDR3: CTSSSLGEDNEQFF
DNA: TGTACCAGCAGTTCACTCGGAGAGGACAATGAGCAGTTCTTC

J: TRBJ1-3
D: -
size: few
V: TRBV7-9
CDR3: CASSLASGNTIYF
DNA: TGTGCCAGCAGTCTTGCCTCTGGAAACACCATATATTTT

J: TRBJ2-3
D: TRBD2
size: many
V: TRBV7-2
CDR3: CASSPGLAGAADTQYF
DNA: TGTGCCAGCAGCCCGGGACTAGCGGGGGCCGCAGATACGCAGTATTTT